What follows is one TCR beta chain and its context. Its antigen is unidentified. CDR1 and CDR2 (germline): SGHTS, YDEGEE. V was cut by 0 bases and J by 5 bases, with 9 bases left in between. CDR3 length equals 14 residues. These data belong to a study of cytomegalovirus exposure and HLA in healthy donors. Notes on the study in general: CMV antigen specificity of three CMV-associated chains was confirmed in vitro. Subsequent analysis revealed that first-cohort TCR clusters tended to co-occur in the 120 validation repertoires. Some TCR beta chains (over 150 of them) were listed as cytomegalovirus-associated. A classifier reportedly called cytomegalovirus status with high sensitivity and specificity.

Repertoires were generated with immunoSEQ multiplex PCR, while TCRdb's copy carries only in-frame clones and drops some. The table records over 50,000 clones, 80% to 95% of them present only once. Input material: PBMCs. The source of this sequence is a man aged 18-30 years in good health and CMV-seropositive. The chain recombines TRBV5-8 with TRBJ1-5; possibly TRBD1 for D (6 bases). In DNA form, the CDR3 reads TGTGCCAGCAGCTTGGTGGCAGGGGATCAGCCCCAGCATTTT. Translated, it gives CASSLVAGDQPQHF. The full variable domain, completed using reference TRBV5-8 and TRBJ1-5, is EAGVTQSPTHLIKTRGQQATLRCSPISGHTSVYWYQQALGLGLQFLLWYDEGEERNRGNFPPRFSGRQFPNYSSELNVNALELEDSALYLCASSLVAGDQPQHFGDGTRLSIL.